This T cell receptor beta chain was retrieved from a study of blood T cells in healthy people across ages (dated by TCRdb to between 2015 and 2016). About the study as a whole: In model experiments, template switching captured about one uniquely barcoded TCR beta cDNA molecule for every two T cells. To track age-related changes in TCR beta repertoire diversity, the study relied on deep sequencing normalized with unique cDNA molecular identifiers. The donors were split into four age groups: young (average about 16 years), middle-aged (roughly 40), aged (over 55) and long-lived (over 80). To avoid experimental bias, donors of different ages were spread randomly across the sequencing lanes. The study analyzed two additional independent replicas of 1 million unique cDNA reads from the same blood draw for two donors, one aged 18 to 29 and one aged 80 or older. The study at large found these results: Compared with the aged group, more naive CD4+ T cells, fewer expanded clones and increased TCR diversity were shown by the long-lived group, suggesting age selection. Observed TCR beta diversity per million T cells fell roughly linearly with age, and a significant reduction was already apparent by age around 40. Because the CMV infection status of the donors was unknown, age-related changes in expanded clonotypes may potentially have been confounded. Estimates of total diversity from one million sequenced T cells were regarded as lower bounds and underestimates. The percentage of naive T cells measured by flow cytometry correlated strongly with observed TCR beta diversity. Conclusive comparison of naive and antigen-experienced compartments was prevented by the profiling of bulk unsorted PBMCs.

Library preparation used 5' RACE. The sample was run on an Illumina HiSeq 2500. The second PCR ran for about 6 to 12 cycles and used a J-beta primer mix along with a sample-barcoded 5' primer. Each TCR beta cDNA molecule received a unique molecular identifier from a template-switch 5' adaptor carrying 12 random nucleotides. At least 2.5 million CDR3-containing paired-end reads were obtained from each sample. The Mint cDNA synthesis kit, primed by a TRBC-specific oligonucleotide, was used to synthesize first-strand cDNA from all RNA. Following uracil-DNA glycosylase treatment, all cDNA underwent a first 18-cycle PCR with the universal primers M1SS and BC2_uni_R. As for the authors' bioinformatics: Each sample was normalized by randomly selecting 1 million high-quality reads, each carrying a distinct molecular identifier. Reads sharing molecular identifiers were discarded rather than binned into consensus sequences. CDR3 identification, clonotype clustering and error correction used MiTCR with a Q25 quality threshold and the strictest error-elimination algorithm. A nonparametric unseen species model using Euler transformation provided a lower-bound estimate of total TCR beta diversity. TCRdb reran the public reads through fastp at Q25 and MiXCR, keeping productive beta chains. CDR3 protein duplicates are merged, each entry listing the most common genes and DNA. TCRdb's processing, not the study's, gives the V and J calls here. The table for this sample lists roughly 790,000 distinct CDR3 sequences; roughly 47% of them were counted only once. The ten top clones hold about 20% of the sample.

Donors were a few dozen systemically healthy Caucasian individuals from Russia aged roughly 6 to 95 years. About 9.8 milliliters of peripheral blood were drawn from each donor into EDTA-treated Vacutainer tubes. PBMCs were isolated by Ficoll-Paque density-gradient centrifugation, with at least 7 million obtained per sample. Trizol reagent was used to extract total RNA from PBMCs, with at least 5.5 micrograms per sample. Naive CD45RAhigh/CD27high T cell percentages were measured by flow cytometry on a PBMC aliquot from every donor. In this sample, this clonotype turned up a few times. What this receptor recognizes is not known. No base quality information exists; no much larger clone differs at one position. The CDR3, from cysteine to phenylalanine, totals 15 residues. The sequence is cut down to CDR3 DNA, 45 bases in frame from base 1. V and J lose 3 bases and 0 bases, and a span of 7 bases separates them. CDR1 SGDLS and CDR2 YYNGEE are derived from the germline V gene.

The sequence was obtained from a woman aged 60-70 years in good health. The specimen was blood. This receptor chain uses TRBV9 and TRBJ2-6; TRBD1 is possibly the D segment (6 matching bases). The nucleotides read TGTGCCAGCAGCGACAGGGCCTCTGGGGCCAACGTCCTGACTTTC. Translation gives CASSDRASGANVLTF.